Each of the 29 T cell receptor beta chains below was sequenced from the same sample in a study of shared clonotypes between healthy human individuals. Terminally differentiated effector memory CD45RA+ cells were left out of the naive CD8 fraction, which was CD45RO-negative and positively selected for CCR7. Profiling relied on immunoSEQ multiplex PCR, and the TCRdb table lists in-frame clones only, not all of them. The sample consists of 600,000 or so clones, 95% to 98% of them appearing once. The sample consisted of naive CD8+ T cells sorted from blood. The source is a man aged 30 to 39 in good health.

The V and J genes are TRBV28 and TRBJ2-5; tentative D call: TRBD1 (5 bases). This CDR3 is 17 amino acids long. Germline V gene data show CDR1 as MDHEN and CDR2 as SYDVKM. Trimming cost V 2 bases and J 4 bases, with 20 bases left between them. The CDR3 is CASSLGETKGLGETQYF. In nucleotides, the CDR3 is TGTGCCAGCAGTTTAGGCGAAACGAAGGGGCTGGGAGAGACCCAGTACTTC.

The chain carries TRBV25-1 and TRBJ2-5; TRBD2 matches at 9 bases. V lost 5 bases, J lost 5 bases, and 6 bases stayed unmatched. CDR1 and CDR2 (germline): MGHDK, SYGVNS. The CDR3 sequence is 14 residues long. The CDR3 reads CASSYSGSGETQYF. CDR3 nucleotides: TGTGCCAGCAGTTATAGCGGGAGTGGCGAGACCCAGTACTTC. Using reference TRBV25-1 and TRBJ2-5 for the parts outside the CDR3, the full variable domain is EADIYQTPRYLVIGTGKKITLECSQTMGHDKMYWYQQDPGMELHLIHYSYGVNSTEKGDLSSESTVSRIRTEHFPLTLESARPSHTSQYLCASSYSGSGETQYFGPGTRLLVL.

V and J are TRBV15 and TRBJ2-1; D remains ambiguous. Trimming stripped 4 bases from V and 6 bases from J, with 10 bases between. The CDR3 spans 13 residues. CDR1 is LNHNV and CDR2 is YYDKDF in the germline V gene (reference sequence). In DNA, the CDR3 is TGTGCCACCAGCAACCTCCGGTTCAATGAGCAGTTCTTC. Protein product: CATSNLRFNEQFF.

The chain joins TRBV9 to TRBJ2-1, with D possibly being TRBD2 (5 bases). Trimming took off 0 bases at V and 8 bases at J, with 24 bases between the two ends. The CDR3 covers 18 residues. Germline V gene data show CDR1 as SGDLS and CDR2 as YYNGEE. The CDR3 DNA is TGTGCCAGCAGCGTAGCCCGATTGGTTGCGGGCCCCCGGGATGAGCAGTTCTTC. Translated: CASSVARLVAGPRDEQFF.

The V gene is TRBV5-4, the J gene TRBJ1-4; 9 bases align to TRBD1. With V trimmed by 4 bases and J by 7 bases, 5 bases remained unmatched. CDR3 size: 14 residues. Germline values: CDR1 SGHNT, CDR2 YYREEE (reference sequence). Here the CDR3 reads CASSMTGGGEKLFF. The CDR3 DNA reads TGTGCCAGCAGCATGACAGGGGGTGGTGAAAAACTGTTTTTT. Looking up the rest from reference TRBV5-4 and TRBJ1-4 gives the full variable domain: ETGVTQSPTHLIKTRGQQVTLRCSSQSGHNTVSWYQQALGQGPQFIFQYYREEENGRGNFPPRFSGLQFPNYSSELNVNALELDDSALYLCASSMTGGGEKLFFGSGTQLSVL.

V is TRBV6-5 and J is TRBJ2-1; 7 bases line up with TRBD2. This CDR3 comprises 13 residues. Germline V gene sequence: CDR1 MNHEY, CDR2 SVGAGI. J was trimmed by 4 bases and V by 9 bases; bases with no gene match: 6. This CDR3 is CASGGGTYNEQFF. CDR3 coding DNA: TGTGCCAGTGGGGGGGGAACGTACAATGAGCAGTTCTTC.

This chain connects TRBV13 to TRBJ2-1; tentatively, D is TRBD2 (6 bases). Trimming removed 0 bases at V and 2 bases at J, with 11 bases between. CDR1 is PRHDT and CDR2 is FYEKMQ in the germline V gene (reference sequence). The CDR3 extends over 16 amino acids. The CDR3 protein is CASSLGGSLPYNEQFF. CDR3 in DNA: TGTGCCAGCAGCTTAGGCGGGAGCCTTCCCTACAATGAGCAGTTCTTC.

The rearrangement links TRBV11-3 to TRBJ2-2, with a tentative D call TRBD1 (5 bases). Germline assignment: CDR1 SGHNT and CDR2 YENEEA. The CDR3 runs to 17 residues. V was pared by 1 base and J by 1 base, with 13 bases between. The CDR3 DNA follows: TGTGCCAGCAGCTTAGGTTTCGGCAGGGAGAACACCGGGGAGCTGTTTTTT. It is translated as CASSLGFGRENTGELFF.

V is TRBV28 and J is TRBJ1-1; D uncertain. The CDR3 sequence is 14 residues long. Trimming pared 8 bases from V and 1 base from J, leaving 14 bases between. Germline V gene sequence: CDR1 MDHEN, CDR2 SYDVKM. CDR3 protein: CASSIGQENTEAFF. As DNA, the CDR3 is TGTGCCAGCTCGATCGGGCAGGAGAACACTGAAGCTTTCTTT.

The V call is TRBV10-2, the J call TRBJ2-7; D is perhaps TRBD2 (6 bases). The germline V gene has CDR1 WSHSY and CDR2 SAAADI. Trimming shortened V by 9 bases and J by 5 bases, and 20 bases separated the two germline ends. CDR3 length: 14 amino acids. CDR3 residues: CASSGERAADEQYF. In nucleotides, the CDR3 is TGCGCCAGTTCCGGGGAGCGGGCCGCTGACGAGCAGTACTTC.

The chain employs TRBV9 and TRBJ2-3; D tentatively reads TRBD1 or TRBD2 (5 bases each). The germline V gene has CDR1 SGDLS and CDR2 YYNGEE. Between the trimmed V and J ends, which lost 6 bases and 6 bases, there was a span of 20 bases. The length of the CDR3 is 15 residues. CDR3 sequence (DNA): TGTGCCAGCACCGAGGGGTCAGTCCTTAGGGATACGCAGTATTTT. Amino acid sequence: CASTEGSVLRDTQYF.

This rearrangement joins TRBV7-6 to TRBJ2-7, with 10 positions matching TRBD2. The V gene's germline CDR1 is SGHVS and CDR2 FNYEAQ. The CDR3 is 17 residues long. With V trimmed by 2 bases and J by 3 bases, 10 bases remained unmatched. The CDR3 is CASSLRVGLAGVYEQYF. DNA for the CDR3: TGTGCCAGCAGCTTAAGGGTAGGGCTAGCGGGAGTCTACGAGCAGTACTTC. Full variable domain (missing parts from reference TRBV7-6 and TRBJ2-7): GAGVSQSPRYKVTKRGQDVALRCDPISGHVSLYWYRQALGQGPEFLTYFNYEAQQDKSGLPNDRFSAERPEGSISTLTIQRTEQRDSAMYRCASSLRVGLAGVYEQYFGPGTRLTVT.

CDR3 sequence: CASSQPRIGGSEKLFF. The CDR3 DNA sequence: TGTGCCAGCAGCCAACCCCGCATAGGCGGAAGTGAAAAACTGTTTTTT. The chain recombines TRBV14 with TRBJ1-4; D is ambiguous. The CDR3 totals 16 residues. V lost 2 bases, J lost 7 bases, and 17 bases lay in between. Germline V gene data show CDR1 as SGHDN and CDR2 as FVKESK.

This chain uses TRBV9 with TRBJ2-1; D is undetermined. V dropped 3 bases and J dropped 6 bases, with 7 bases sitting between them. The germline V gene encodes CDR1 SGDLS and CDR2 YYNGEE. The CDR3 has 12 amino acids. The CDR3 DNA follows: TGTGCCAGCAGCGCCCTAGGCAATGAGCAGTTCTTC. The encoded protein is CASSALGNEQFF.

The V and J genes are TRBV7-8 and TRBJ1-1; D might be TRBD1 (6 bases). Germline lookup yields CDR1 SGHVS and CDR2 FQNEAQ. The CDR3 runs to 13 residues. The germline V and J ends were trimmed by 2 bases and 6 bases, with 10 bases remaining between them. The CDR3 nucleotides read TGTGCCAGCAGCTTATGGGGGGGCGCTGAAGCTTTCTTT. This gives the protein CASSLWGGAEAFF.

The chain uses TRBV7-8 and TRBJ2-2; possibly TRBD1 for D (6 bases). V was shortened by 1 base and J by 6 bases, with 15 bases between the two germline ends. The CDR3 extends over 16 amino acids. Germline-derived CDR1 and CDR2 are SGHVS and FQNEAQ. CDR3 sequence: CASSLGEQGWAGELFF. In DNA, the CDR3 is TGTGCCAGCAGCTTAGGAGAACAGGGATGGGCCGGGGAGCTGTTTTTT.

V and J are TRBV10-3 and TRBJ1-1; 9 nucleotides align to TRBD1. J gave up 1 base and V 10 bases, and 10 bases lay outside the gene matches. Germline V gene sequence: CDR1 ENHRY, CDR2 SYGVKD. This CDR3 is built from 15 residues. The CDR3 DNA sequence: TGTGCCACCACCGAAGAGACAGGGGGGAACACTGAAGCTTTCTTT. It specifies CATTEETGGNTEAFF.

The table lists this clone with a count of one. The V and J genes are TRBV6-1 and TRBJ2-2; D is ambiguous. The ends were cut back, 6 bases at V and 0 bases at J, with 11 bases in the middle. The CDR3 contains 15 residues. Germline-derived CDR1 and CDR2 are MNHNS and SASEGT. In DNA, the CDR3 is TGTGCCAGCAGCATTTCTAGTGCGAACACCGGGGAGCTGTTTTTT. It codes for CASSISSANTGELFF.

The gene calls are TRBV7-9 and TRBJ1-2; 8 bases are a match to TRBD1. This CDR3 contains 17 residues. Germline V gives CDR1 SEHNR, CDR2 FQNEAQ (reference sequence). V lost 2 bases, J lost 3 bases, and 11 bases stayed unmatched. CDR3 residues: CASSLQPGQGADYGYTF. CDR3 nucleotide sequence: TGTGCCAGCAGCTTACAGCCCGGGCAGGGGGCTGACTATGGCTACACCTTC. Drawing the rest from reference TRBV7-9 and TRBJ1-2, the complete variable domain is DTGVSQNPRHKITKRGQNVTFRCDPISEHNRLYWYRQTLGQGPEFLTYFQNEAQLEKSRLLSDRFSAERPKGSFSTLEIQRTEQGDSAMYLCASSLQPGQGADYGYTFGSGTRLTVV.

The CDR3 DNA reads as TGTGCCAGCAGCCAGTGGGGGAGGGAGAGTCCCTACAATGAGCAGTTCTTC. Amino acid sequence: CASSQWGRESPYNEQFF. The V call is TRBV9, the J call TRBJ2-1, with 7 bases fitting TRBD2. CDR1 is SGDLS and CDR2 is YYNGEE in the germline V gene. The CDR3 has 17 residues. V shed 4 bases and J 2 bases; nucleotides not matched to a gene: 12.

J is TRBJ1-2 and V is TRBV19; 8 positions agree with TRBD1. CDR3 size: 15 residues. Trimming took 0 bases from V and 6 from J; bases not matched to a gene: 6. Per the germline V gene, CDR1 is LNHDA and CDR2 is SQIVND (reference sequence). The CDR3 coding sequence is TGTGCCAGTAGTATAGACCCAGGGGGCGCCAATGGCTACACCTTC. The encoded protein is CASSIDPGGANGYTF.

Worth noting for this clone: The same CDR3 arises from other DNA sequences in this sample as well. The chain is built from TRBV27 and TRBJ2-1, with 9 bases identical to TRBD2. The J segment lost 1 base and the V segment lost 1 base, leaving 2 bases of the junction unmatched. Germline assignment: CDR1 MNHEY and CDR2 SMNVEV (reference sequence). CDR3 length: 16 amino acids. CDR3 loop: CASSLYLAGSYNEQFF. CDR3 sequence (DNA): TGTGCCAGCAGTTTATATCTAGCGGGATCCTACAATGAGCAGTTCTTC.

The DNA for the CDR3 is TGCAGCGCTCCGGGACTAGCGGGAGTCAATGAGCAGTTCTTC. It specifies CSAPGLAGVNEQFF. The gene calls are TRBV29-1 and TRBJ2-1; 14 nucleotides line up with TRBD2. V trimming: 7 bases; J trimming: 6 bases; junction bases outside the gene matches: 5. CDR1 and CDR2 from the germline V gene are SQVTM and ANQGSEA. The CDR3 covers 14 residues.

The rearrangement uses TRBV9 and TRBJ2-1; no clear D gene. This CDR3 has 13 amino acids. Trimming pared 0 bases from V and 9 bases from J, leaving 10 bases between. Germline assignment: CDR1 SGDLS and CDR2 YYNGEE. As DNA, the CDR3 is TGTGCCAGCAGCGTAGAGATGCAGAGTGAGCAGTTCTTC. Amino acids: CASSVEMQSEQFF.

The chain carries TRBV5-1 and TRBJ2-1; TRBD2 matches 7 bases. Germline CDR1 is SGHRS and CDR2 is YFSETQ. Trimming at V came to 6 bases and at J to 3 bases, leaving 18 bases not matched to a gene. The length of the CDR3 is 18 residues. CDR3 protein: CASKNSGLERDVYNEQFF. Here the CDR3 DNA reads TGCGCCAGCAAAAATTCTGGGTTGGAGCGGGACGTCTACAATGAGCAGTTCTTC.

V is TRBV10-3 and J is TRBJ2-3, with 10 bases lining up with TRBD2. V lost 0 bases and J lost 7; bases outside the gene matches: 7. This CDR3 has 16 residues. In germline, CDR1 is ENHRY, CDR2 SYGVKD. Here the CDR3 reads CAISESSGRAENTQYF. The CDR3 DNA is TGTGCCATCAGTGAGTCCAGCGGGAGGGCCGAGAATACGCAGTATTTT.

The chain has TRBV2 and TRBJ1-1; D not certain. The CDR3 is 15 residues long. Germline CDR1 SNHLY, CDR2 FYNNEI. Between the trimmed V and J ends, which lost 8 bases and 12 bases, there was a span of 28 bases. Here the CDR3 DNA reads TGTGCCAGCCGAGCGGGTTGGGCGACGAACACTGGGTCTTTCTTT. This codes for CASRAGWATNTGSFF.

This chain uses TRBV7-2 with TRBJ2-2, with D perhaps matching TRBD2 (6 bases). CDR1 and CDR2 from the germline V gene are SGHTA and FQGNSA. The length of the CDR3 is 18 residues. V lost 4 bases, J lost 4 bases, and 22 bases lay in between. The CDR3 protein is CASSSSLFRTGGTGELFF. CDR3 sequence (DNA): TGTGCCAGCAGCTCTTCCCTATTCCGCACCGGGGGCACCGGGGAGCTGTTTTTT.

This chain's CDR3 is CASSQVAGGAYEQYF. The DNA of the CDR3 is TGCGCCAGCAGCCAAGTAGCGGGAGGAGCCTACGAGCAGTACTTC. The gene calls are TRBV4-1 and TRBJ2-7; 10 bases map to TRBD2. The J segment lost 2 bases and the V segment lost 1 base, leaving 2 bases of the junction unmatched. The CDR3 sequence is 15 residues long. CDR1 is MGHRA and CDR2 is YSYEKL in the germline V gene.